Below are 6 T cell receptor beta chains sequenced from a single sample in a study of T cell responses to AZD1222 COVID-19 vaccine. Libraries were prepared by immunoSEQ multiplex PCR; TCRdb keeps only in-frame clonotypes and omits some of them. The repertoire holds just over 80,000 clones, with 75% to 90% as singletons. Source: peripheral blood, taken on day 0 of AZD1222 vaccination. These receptors originate from an adult in good health.

The V call is TRBV2, the J call TRBJ2-1, with TRBD2 identical over 7 bases. There are 13 residues in the CDR3. J gave up 6 bases and V 5 bases, and 4 bases lay outside the gene matches. Germline V lookup: CDR1 SNHLY, CDR2 FYNNEI. The CDR3, as DNA: TGTGCCAGCAGTCCTGGACTAGTCAATGAGCAGTTCTTC. Amino acid sequence: CASSPGLVNEQFF.

This sequence joins TRBV27 and TRBJ1-2; weak D call: TRBD1 (6 bases). This CDR3 contains 13 residues. Germline values: CDR1 MNHEY, CDR2 SMNVEV (reference sequence). V lost 6 bases and J lost 5, with 13 bases in between. The CDR3 DNA reads as TGTGCCAGCAGCCTACAGGGACCGTATGGCTACACCTTC. It is translated as CASSLQGPYGYTF.

The gene calls are TRBV3-1 (or the pseudogene TRBV3-2) and TRBJ1-2; 7 bases match TRBD1. Per the germline V gene, CDR1 is LGHDT and CDR2 is YNNKEL (reference sequence). This CDR3 spans 18 amino acids. The V segment lost 0 bases and the J segment 0 bases; nucleotides outside the gene matches: 10. DNA of the CDR3: TGTGCCAGCAGCCAAGAAGAGGGACAGCCTTATTCTAACTATGGCTACACCTTC. As protein: CASSQEEGQPYSNYGYTF.

V gene TRBV27 combines with J gene TRBJ1-2; maybe TRBD1 (5 bases). Trimming cost V 3 bases and J 2 bases, with 22 bases left between them. The germline V gene encodes CDR1 MNHEY and CDR2 SMNVEV (reference sequence). This CDR3 has 18 amino acids. As DNA, the CDR3 is TGTGCCAGCAGTTTGCGGGGGACGAGGCCCGAACCCAACTATGGCTACACCTTC. It codes for CASSLRGTRPEPNYGYTF.

The rearrangement uses TRBV6-5 and TRBJ2-5; no clear D. CDR1 is MNHEY and CDR2 is SVGAGI in the germline V gene. This CDR3 has 13 amino acids. The V end was cut by 2 bases, the J end by 7 bases, with 11 bases between. CDR3 in DNA: TGTGCCAGCAGTTACCCTGAAAGTGTGACCCAGTACTTC. Protein product: CASSYPESVTQYF.

This sequence joins TRBV19 and TRBJ1-1; D is unclear. CDR1 and CDR2 (germline): LNHDA, SQIVND (reference sequence). This CDR3 comprises 13 residues. Trimming left V 4 bases short and J 0 bases short, with 6 bases between. In DNA, the CDR3 is TGTGCCAGTAGTACATGGGTGAACACTGAAGCTTTCTTT. Residues: CASSTWVNTEAFF.